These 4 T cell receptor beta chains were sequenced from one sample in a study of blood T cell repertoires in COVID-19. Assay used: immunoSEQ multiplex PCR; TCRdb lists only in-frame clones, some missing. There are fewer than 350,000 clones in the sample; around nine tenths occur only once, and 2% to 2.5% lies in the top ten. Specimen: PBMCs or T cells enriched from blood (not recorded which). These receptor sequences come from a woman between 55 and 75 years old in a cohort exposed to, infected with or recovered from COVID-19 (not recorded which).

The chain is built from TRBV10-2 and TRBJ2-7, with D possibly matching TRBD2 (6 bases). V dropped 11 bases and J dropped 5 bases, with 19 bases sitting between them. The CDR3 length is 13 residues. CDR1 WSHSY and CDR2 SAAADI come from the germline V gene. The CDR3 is CALPPRDRNEQYF. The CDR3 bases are TGCGCCCTACCCCCGCGGGATCGGAACGAGCAGTACTTC.

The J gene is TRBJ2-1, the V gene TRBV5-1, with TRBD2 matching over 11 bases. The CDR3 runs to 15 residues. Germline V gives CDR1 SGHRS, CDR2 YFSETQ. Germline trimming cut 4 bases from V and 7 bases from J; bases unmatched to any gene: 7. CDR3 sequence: CASSPTSGSTNEQFF. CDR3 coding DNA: TGCGCCAGCAGCCCCACTAGCGGGAGCACGAATGAGCAGTTCTTC.

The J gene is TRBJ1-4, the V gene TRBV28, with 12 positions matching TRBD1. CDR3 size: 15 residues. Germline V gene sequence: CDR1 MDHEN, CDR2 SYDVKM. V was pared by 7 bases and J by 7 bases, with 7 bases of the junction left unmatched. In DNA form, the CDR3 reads TGTGCCAGCACCTCCCCGGGACAGGGGGCTGAAAAACTGTTTTTT. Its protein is CASTSPGQGAEKLFF.

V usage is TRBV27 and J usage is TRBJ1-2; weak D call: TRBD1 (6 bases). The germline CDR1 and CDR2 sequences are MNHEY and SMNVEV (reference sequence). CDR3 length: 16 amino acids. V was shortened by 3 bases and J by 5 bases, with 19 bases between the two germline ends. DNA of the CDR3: TGTGCCAGCAGTTTTGGCCCGAACAGGGCGAGGTATGGCTACACCTTC. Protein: CASSFGPNRARYGYTF.